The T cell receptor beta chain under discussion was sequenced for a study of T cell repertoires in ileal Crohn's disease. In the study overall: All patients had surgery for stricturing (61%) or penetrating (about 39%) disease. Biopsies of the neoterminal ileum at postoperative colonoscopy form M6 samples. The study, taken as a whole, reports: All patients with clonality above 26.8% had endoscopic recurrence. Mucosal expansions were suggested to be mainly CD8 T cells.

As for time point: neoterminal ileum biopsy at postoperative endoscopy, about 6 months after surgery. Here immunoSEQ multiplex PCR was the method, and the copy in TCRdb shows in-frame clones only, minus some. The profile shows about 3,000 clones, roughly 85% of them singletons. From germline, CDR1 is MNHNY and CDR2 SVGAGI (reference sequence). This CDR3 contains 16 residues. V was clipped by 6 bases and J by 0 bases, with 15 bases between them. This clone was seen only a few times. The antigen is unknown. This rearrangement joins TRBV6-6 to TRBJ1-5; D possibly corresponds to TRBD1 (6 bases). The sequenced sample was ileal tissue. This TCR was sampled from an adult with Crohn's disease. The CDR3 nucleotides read TGTGCCAGCAGGAACAGGGATAACCTTAGCAATCAGCCCCAGCATTTT. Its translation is CASRNRDNLSNQPQHF.